This entry is about one T cell receptor (beta chain). Profiled with immunoSEQ multiplex PCR; TCRdb holds only in-frame clones, not every one. This table has over 150,000 clones, 90% appearing once. The CDR3 consists of 13 residues. CDR1 and CDR2 from the germline V gene are LGHDT and YNNKEL (reference sequence). Trimming pared 0 bases from V and 9 bases from J, leaving 11 bases between. This entry comes from a study of control samples from healthy donors and cancer patients. The genes are TRBV3-1 (or the pseudogene TRBV3-2) and TRBJ1-2, with D tentatively TRBD1 (6 bases). The clonotype originates from a woman between 50 and 59 years old in good health. The specimen was blood. The CDR3 coding sequence is TGTGCCAGCAGCCAAGAAGCAGGGGTTAGCTACACCTTC. It specifies CASSQEAGVSYTF.